Included here is one T cell receptor beta chain sequence, with context. What it binds is not known. This specimen comes from a study of cytomegalovirus exposure and HLA in healthy donors. 60 Vbeta and 13 Jbeta primers were used in PCR. Only in-frame clones appear in the TCRdb table, and some are missing; sequencing was by immunoSEQ multiplex PCR. This repertoire shows about 75,000 clones, roughly four fifths found once; its top ten account for 1.9%. General study points: Accurate HLA-A and HLA-B prediction from TCR beta sequences was reported for most subjects.

Sequenced sample: PBMCs. This TCR was recovered from a man aged 18 to 35 in good health and CMV-seronegative.

CDR3 bases: TGCAGCGTTCGTCAGACAGGTAGCAATCAGCCCCAGCATTTT. Its protein is CSVRQTGSNQPQHF. This rearrangement joins TRBV29-1 to TRBJ1-5, with D maybe TRBD1 (6 bases). V lost 5 bases to trimming and J lost 0 bases, with 11 bases between them. Per the germline V gene, CDR1 is SQVTM and CDR2 is ANQGSEA. The length of the CDR3 is 14 residues.